What follows is one T cell receptor beta chain and its context. What it binds is not known. Being one base from a much bigger clone, this may be a read error. MiXCR, applied by TCRdb to the PCR reads, yields one record per CDR3 protein. The sample records around 470,000 distinct CDR3 sequences, 20% to 25% being singletons. The naive CD8 libraries originated from between roughly 18,000 and 1,000,000 sorted cells and drew on 10%, 30% or 50% RNA. Sorting was used to obtain naive CD8 T cells (CD8+CD4-CCR7+CD45RA+). These data come from a study of molecular identifiers for immune sequencing clone quantification. Per germline, CDR1 SGHVS and CDR2 FQNEAQ. The CDR3 contains 16 residues. Study-level results: Clones above 20 RNA copies contained over 98% of effector molecules and under 1% of naive molecules. Barcode sharing among identical TCR molecules could make large clones appear smaller.

Sequenced input: naive CD8+ T cells from blood, with Jurkat cell RNA spiked in. The subset denotes: FACS-sorted CD8+CD4-CCR7+CD45RA+ naive T cells. This TCR came from a human donor in good health. Some libraries in this study had Jurkat cell RNA spiked in. The rearrangement uses TRBV7-8 and TRBJ2-1; maybe TRBD2 (5 bases). The CDR3 protein is CTSSLGPRGSYNEQFF. As DNA, the CDR3 is TGTACCAGCAGCTTAGGTCCCCGGGGATCCTACAATGAGCAGTTCTTC.